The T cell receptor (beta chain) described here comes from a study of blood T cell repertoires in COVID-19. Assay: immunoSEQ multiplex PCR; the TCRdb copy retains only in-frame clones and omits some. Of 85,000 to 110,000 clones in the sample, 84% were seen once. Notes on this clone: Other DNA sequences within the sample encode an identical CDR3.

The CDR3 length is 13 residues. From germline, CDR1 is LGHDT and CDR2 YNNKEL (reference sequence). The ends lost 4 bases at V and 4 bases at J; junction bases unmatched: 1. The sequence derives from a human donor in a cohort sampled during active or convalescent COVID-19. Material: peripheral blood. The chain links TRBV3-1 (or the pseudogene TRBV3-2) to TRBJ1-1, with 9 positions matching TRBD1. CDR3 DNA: TGTGCCAGCAGCCCGGGACAGGGCACTGAAGCTTTCTTT. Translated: CASSPGQGTEAFF.